Following are 15 T cell receptor beta chains from one sample sequenced in a study of blood T cell repertoires in COVID-19. Sequencing was performed with immunoSEQ multiplex PCR; in TCRdb, only in-frame clones are kept and a portion is missing. Here the sample spans a few hundred thousand clones, roughly nine tenths being singletons. Sequencing was done on a sample of PBMCs or T cells enriched from blood (not recorded which). Receptors were obtained from a woman in her thirties who had recovered from COVID-19.

The chain couples TRBV10-2 to TRBJ2-7, with D perhaps TRBD2 (6 bases). The CDR3 sequence is 14 residues long. In germline, CDR1 is WSHSY, CDR2 SAAADI. V was clipped by 10 bases and J by 0 bases, with 16 bases between them. This chain's CDR3 is CATSRGEDSYEQYF. As DNA, the CDR3 is TGCGCCACCTCCCGCGGGGAAGACTCCTACGAGCAGTACTTC.

The chain couples TRBV12-3 or TRBV12-4 to TRBJ2-5; tentatively, D is TRBD1 (6 bases). V dropped 10 bases and J dropped 5 bases, with 17 bases sitting between them. The CDR3 is 13 amino acids. The CDR3 bases are TGTGCCACAGCCAGGGGCCCTCGTGAGACCCAGTACTTC. Its protein product is CATARGPRETQYF.

CDR3 loop: CASSSLLAGPDTQYF. In DNA form, the CDR3 reads TGTGCCAGCAGCTCCCTACTAGCGGGGCCAGATACGCAGTATTTT. This chain links TRBV7-9 with TRBJ2-3, with 10 bases that match TRBD2. From germline, CDR1 is SEHNR and CDR2 FQNEAQ (reference sequence). V lost 4 bases to trimming and J lost 4 bases; unmatched junction nucleotides: 5. This CDR3 comprises 15 residues. The whole variable domain, filled in from reference TRBV7-9 and TRBJ2-3, reads DTGVSQNPRHKITKRGQNVTFRCDPISEHNRLYWYRQTLGQGPEFLTYFQNEAQLEKSRLLSDRFSAERPKGSFSTLEIQRTEQGDSAMYLCASSSLLAGPDTQYFGPGTRLTVL.

The gene calls are TRBV24-1 and TRBJ2-7; TRBD1 matches at 11 bases. Germline assignment: CDR1 KGHDR and CDR2 SFDVKD. V lost 3 bases and J lost 3; bases outside the gene matches: 6. There are 16 residues in the CDR3. The CDR3 coding sequence is TGTGCCACCAGTGATCGGGGCGGGACAGGGGGCTACGAGCAGTACTTC. Amino acid sequence: CATSDRGGTGGYEQYF.

The rearrangement links TRBV5-1 to TRBJ2-6; no clear D. CDR1 and CDR2 from the germline V gene are SGHRS and YFSETQ. The CDR3 spans 14 residues. Trimming shortened V by 3 bases and J by 0 bases, and 4 bases separated the two germline ends. DNA of the CDR3: TGCGCCAGCAGCTCAAACTCTGGGGCCAACGTCCTGACTTTC. Translation gives CASSSNSGANVLTF.

The chain has TRBV7-9 and TRBJ2-2; TRBD2 aligns across 8 bases. The CDR3 has 17 amino acids. Per germline, CDR1 SEHNR and CDR2 FQNEAQ (reference sequence). Germline trimming cut 0 bases from V and 4 bases from J; bases unmatched to any gene: 7. CDR3 DNA: TGTGCCAGCAGCTTAGCGCCAGCGGGAGATCTCACCGGGGAGCTGTTTTTT. The encoded protein is CASSLAPAGDLTGELFF.

This clone was seen a single time. The gene calls are TRBV19 and TRBJ2-5; D is possibly TRBD1 (6 bases). The V gene lost 1 base and the J gene lost 1 base, with 13 bases spanning the gap. The CDR3 has 16 amino acids. Per germline, CDR1 LNHDA and CDR2 SQIVND (reference sequence). CDR3 DNA: TGTGCCAGTAGTATAGGGCCAGGGGTGGGCCAAGAGACCCAGTACTTC. Protein sequence: CASSIGPGVGQETQYF.

The chain is built from TRBV18 and TRBJ2-1; possible D gene TRBD2, 5 bases. Germline V gene data show CDR1 as KGHSH and CDR2 as LQKENI. The CDR3 runs 14 residues. V was clipped by 3 bases and J by 2 bases, with 8 bases between them. The CDR3 region is CASSPSAAYNEQFF. The CDR3 bases are TGTGCCAGCTCACCGTCAGCGGCCTACAATGAGCAGTTCTTC.

This chain uses TRBV6-6 with TRBJ2-7; 7 nucleotides line up with TRBD2. Germline V gives CDR1 MNHNY, CDR2 SVGAGI (reference sequence). The CDR3 totals 12 residues. V gave up 8 bases and J gave up 5 bases; unmatched junction bases: 6. The CDR3: CASWEGLDEQYF. CDR3 coding DNA: TGTGCCAGCTGGGAGGGTCTCGACGAGCAGTACTTC.

V usage is TRBV27 and J usage is TRBJ2-2; 7 bases are a match to TRBD2. The junction had 3 bases not matched to a gene; V was cut back by 5 bases and J by 6 bases. The germline V gene encodes CDR1 MNHEY and CDR2 SMNVEV (reference sequence). The CDR3 is 13 residues long. The CDR3 nucleotides are TGTGCCAGCAGTATTACTAGCGCCGGGGAGCTGTTTTTT. It encodes CASSITSAGELFF.

The chain employs TRBV19 and TRBJ1-2, with TRBD1 identical over 9 bases. Trimming took 11 bases from V and 8 from J; bases not matched to a gene: 9. There are 12 residues in the CDR3. Per the germline V gene, CDR1 is LNHDA and CDR2 is SQIVND (reference sequence). The CDR3 is CASKGDREGYTF. In nucleotides, the CDR3 is TGTGCCTCTAAGGGGGACAGGGAAGGCTACACCTTC. The full variable domain, rest sourced from reference TRBV19 and TRBJ1-2, is DGGITQSPKYLFRKEGQNVTLSCEQNLNHDAMYWYRQDPGQGLRLIYYSQIVNDFQKGDIAEGYSVSREKKESFPLTVTSAQKNPTAFYLCASKGDREGYTFGSGTRLTVV.

J is TRBJ2-7 and V is TRBV29-1, with TRBD1 as a possible D gene (6 bases). Germline assignment: CDR1 SQVTM and CDR2 ANQGSEA. CDR3 length equals 14 residues. V was clipped by 6 bases and J by 0 bases, with 15 bases between them. The CDR3 reads CSVPGQLFSYEQYF. In DNA form, the CDR3 reads TGCAGCGTACCGGGACAACTATTCTCCTACGAGCAGTACTTC.

This clone was counted only a few times. The V call is TRBV25-1, the J call TRBJ1-4; D gene ambiguous. The CDR3 totals 15 residues. V was clipped by 2 bases and J by 3 bases, with 10 bases between them. Germline V gives CDR1 MGHDK, CDR2 SYGVNS. The CDR3 DNA follows: TGTGCCAGCAGTGAAAGGCGGGAAGCTAATGAAAAACTGTTTTTT. Translating it yields CASSERREANEKLFF.

The rearrangement links TRBV7-8 to TRBJ1-2, with TRBD1 identical over 9 bases. V lost 5 bases and J lost 3; bases outside the gene matches: 4. The CDR3 has 14 residues. CDR1 SGHVS and CDR2 FQNEAQ come from the germline V gene. The CDR3 region is CASSTRTGDYGYTF. CDR3 sequence (DNA): TGTGCCAGCAGCACACGGACAGGGGACTATGGCTACACCTTC.

The chain uses TRBV11-2 and TRBJ2-2; TRBD1 matches at 12 bases. Germline CDR1 and CDR2: SGHAT and FQNNGV. Trimming removed 5 bases from V and 4 bases from J; junction bases left unmatched: 5. The CDR3 runs 16 residues. CDR3 residues: CASSPGTGGATGELFF. The DNA for the CDR3 is TGTGCCAGCAGCCCAGGGACAGGGGGCGCCACCGGGGAGCTGTTTTTT.